This TCR beta chain was found in a study of beta chain features in type 1 diabetes. Every bit of the isolated RNA underwent reverse transcription, so sequencing read expressed TCRB transcripts. The data were produced by immunoSEQ multiplex PCR, yet TCRdb's version contains in-frame clones alone and is incomplete. The table has about 280,000 clones, approximately 16% seen once. Trimming took 6 bases from V and 8 from J; bases not matched to a gene: 8. This CDR3 is built from 13 residues. Looked up from germline, CDR1 is MNHEY and CDR2 is SVGAGI. About this clone: Its specificity is not known.

Findings and caveats of the study: TCRB CDR3s from Type 1 diabetes patients were moderately but significantly shorter in all four CD4+ subsets. PCR might preferentially amplify shorter templates, equally in patients and controls. VDJ junctions from type 1 diabetes patients carried fewer insertions and larger deletions.

The chain carries TRBV6-5 and TRBJ1-2, with 8 bases identical to TRBD1. The sample was naive CD4+ T cells from blood. This clonotype originated in a man aged 18-30 years with type 1 diabetes. CDR3 region: CASRFRQGRGYTF. CDR3 sequence (DNA): TGTGCCAGCAGGTTTCGACAGGGGCGAGGCTACACCTTC.